A selection of T cell receptor beta chains follows, all from one sample in a study of cytomegalovirus exposure and HLA in healthy donors. Method: immunoSEQ multiplex PCR; TCRdb's copy keeps in-frame clones and lacks some. Of over 130,000 clones in the sample, over 75% were seen once. Sequencing input: PBMCs. These receptors all come from a man between 50 and 59 years old in good health and CMV-seronegative. Both conserved end residues are part of each CDR3. The D gene is left open where the match is weak. Size is omitted from some rows. Given values are once, few, many or a class for expanded clones.

cdr3_aa	cdr3_nt	clone_size	v_call	j_call	d_call
CASRLARDRTYEQYF	TGTGCAAGTCGCTTAGCCCGGGACAGGACCTACGAGCAGTACTTC	few	TRBV12-2	TRBJ2-7	NA
CSVDPQTNYGYTF	TGCAGCGTTGATCCCCAAACTAACTATGGCTACACCTTC	NA	TRBV29-1	TRBJ1-2	NA
CASSLVTGTGGHEQYF	TGTGCCAGCAGCTTGGTAACCGGGACAGGGGGCCACGAGCAGTACTTC	NA	TRBV5-5	TRBJ2-7	TRBD1
CASTIRGGTGELFF	TGTGCCAGCACCATCAGGGGTGGCACCGGGGAGCTGTTTTTT	NA	TRBV2	TRBJ2-2	NA
CASRDVQGSNQPQHF	TGTGCCAGCAGGGACGTGCAGGGTAGCAATCAGCCCCAGCATTTT	NA	TRBV6-1	TRBJ1-5	NA
CASSEPVGGYNSPLHF	TGTGCCAGCAGTGAACCTGTCGGGGGCTATAATTCACCCCTCCACTTT	NA	TRBV6-1	TRBJ1-6	NA
CAWSDLGQANTEAFF	TGTGCCTGGAGCGACCTGGGACAGGCGAACACTGAAGCTTTCTTT	few	TRBV30	TRBJ1-1	TRBD1
CASSLEGRGPSDTQYF	TGTGCCAGCAGCTTAGAGGGCAGGGGGCCATCAGATACGCAGTATTTT	NA	TRBV7-8	TRBJ2-3	TRBD1
CASILDNFGTEAFF	TGTGCCAGCATATTGGACAACTTTGGCACTGAAGCTTTCTTT	NA	TRBV6-1	TRBJ1-1	NA
CSVKSQGPLDYGYTF	TGCAGCGTTAAAAGTCAGGGTCCCCTGGACTATGGCTACACCTTC	once	TRBV29-1	TRBJ1-2	NA
CASTLAGYNEQFF	TGTGCCAGCACACTAGCGGGATACAATGAGCAGTTCTTC	NA	TRBV6-1	TRBJ2-1	TRBD2
CASSYSEGARGTEAFF	TGTGCCAGCAGTTACTCGGAGGGGGCCCGGGGCACTGAAGCTTTCTTT	NA	TRBV6-5	TRBJ1-1	TRBD1
CASSLGAGAHTEAFF	TGCGCCAGCAGCTTGGGGGCAGGGGCTCACACTGAAGCTTTCTTT	NA	TRBV5-1	TRBJ1-1	NA
CASSLQGTANTEAFF	TGCGCCAGCAGCCTACAAGGGACAGCGAACACTGAAGCTTTCTTT	NA	TRBV5-1	TRBJ1-1	TRBD1
CASNVQGPNSPLHF	TGTGCCAGCAATGTACAGGGGCCTAATTCACCCCTCCACTTT	NA	TRBV27	TRBJ1-6	TRBD1
CASSEGAGVPNQPQHF	TGTGCCAGCAGTGAAGGGGCAGGGGTCCCCAATCAGCCCCAGCATTTT	NA	TRBV6-1	TRBJ1-5	NA
CASSLDGEMAWETQYF	TGTGCCAGCAGCTTAGATGGGGAGATGGCATGGGAGACCCAGTACTTC	NA	TRBV11-2	TRBJ2-5	NA
CASSLVTALGEKLFF	TGTGCCAGCAGCTTAGTGACAGCCTTGGGGGAAAAACTGTTTTTT	NA	TRBV7-9	TRBJ1-4	NA
CASRGQGVSSYNEQFF	TGTGCCAGCAGGGGACAGGGGGTAAGCTCCTACAATGAGCAGTTCTTC	once	TRBV7-2	TRBJ2-1	TRBD1
CASSEANTNEKLFF	TGTGCCAGCAGTGAAGCGAACACCAATGAAAAACTGTTTTTT	NA	TRBV2	TRBJ1-4	NA
CSVDARGTDTQYF	TGCAGCGTTGATGCGCGGGGCACAGATACGCAGTATTTT	NA	TRBV29-1	TRBJ2-3	NA
CASSRQGGVSPLHF	TGTGCCAGCAGTCGACAGGGAGGAGTGTCACCCCTCCACTTT	NA	TRBV28	TRBJ1-6	TRBD1
CASSLLGSRTEAFF	TGTGCCAGCAGCTTACTTGGGAGTCGGACTGAAGCTTTCTTT	NA	TRBV5-6	TRBJ1-1	NA
CASSFDPQEDTEAFF	TGTGCCAGCAGCTTTGACCCCCAGGAGGACACTGAAGCTTTCTTT	NA	TRBV5-4	TRBJ1-1	NA
CASSEEVDSYNEQFF	TGTGCCAGCAGTGAGGAGGTTGACTCCTACAATGAGCAGTTCTTC	once	TRBV2	TRBJ2-1	NA
CASSYSGSTDTQYF	TGTGCCAGCAGTTACTCAGGGAGTACAGATACGCAGTATTTT	once	TRBV6-6	TRBJ2-3	NA
CAWSGDRHGGYTF	TGTGCCTGGAGTGGGGACAGGCACGGTGGCTACACCTTC	NA	TRBV30	TRBJ1-2	TRBD1
CASSLTSGSAYTDTQYF	TGTGCCAGCAGCCTGACTAGCGGGAGTGCCTACACAGATACGCAGTATTTT	NA	TRBV6-4	TRBJ2-3	TRBD2